This TCR beta chain was recovered during a study of T cells in Graves' hyperthyroidism and ophthalmopathy. Study-wide results and limits: Blood also showed most of the thyroid clonotypes that were expanded above 0.001.

Germline CDR1 is SGHVS and CDR2 is FQNEAQ. The V and J ends lost 3 bases and 1 base respectively, with 12 bases between them. The length of the CDR3 is 15 residues. Diagnoses were established using clinical symptoms, serum thyroxine and TRAb, thyroid ultrasound and orbital computed tomography. This clonotype was found many times. Its antigen is undetermined. Researchers amplified the TCR beta CDR3 regions from RNA transcripts. Using the HTBI primer set, a first-round RT-PCR was run on the TCR CDR3. TCRdb passed the multiplex PCR reads through MiXCR, listing each CDR3 protein once. The profile covers around 620,000 distinct CDR3 sequences, with around 42% appearing a single time and roughly 19% taken by the ten largest.

The sample taken for sequencing was peripheral blood or thyroid tissue (not recorded which). The rearrangement uses TRBV7-8 and TRBJ1-1, with a possible D match to TRBD1 (6 bases). This receptor was taken from an adult woman with Graves' disease, either hyperthyroidism or ophthalmopathy (not recorded which). CDR3 amino acids: CASSFYSRGNTEAFF. The CDR3 DNA reads as TGTGCCAGCAGCTTTTATTCCAGGGGGAACACTGAAGCTTTCTTT.